This TCR beta chain is drawn from a study of blood T cell repertoires in COVID-19. Across the whole study: T cells, B-cell-depleted T cells, or PBMCs provided the cDNA or gDNA that served as material.

Libraries were prepared by immunoSEQ multiplex PCR; TCRdb keeps only in-frame clonotypes and omits some of them. The table has approximately 38,000 clones, roughly 85% seen once. J was trimmed by 8 bases and V by 7 bases; bases with no gene match: 19. CDR1 and CDR2 from the germline V gene are LNHDA and SQIVND (reference sequence). The CDR3 runs to 16 residues. Source material: peripheral blood. The chain joins TRBV19 to TRBJ1-1; TRBD1 agrees at 7 bases. The receptor's source is a man aged 55 to 70 with COVID-19, enrolled during active disease. DNA of the CDR3: TGTGCCAGTAATTCTTATGCCGATTTCAGGGGGAAAGAAGCTTTCTTT. Its translation: CASNSYADFRGKEAFF.